This TCR beta chain was profiled in a study of cytomegalovirus exposure and HLA in healthy donors. Study-level results: Among the most significant clusters, several appeared linked to common viral pathogens in a later analysis. Researchers reported from a later analysis that most CMV-associated TCR beta chains appeared HLA-restricted. Most TCR sequences showed up rarely, but some public TCRs showed up in many donors.

PCR used 60 Vbeta primers and 13 Jbeta primers. Libraries were prepared by immunoSEQ multiplex PCR; TCRdb keeps only in-frame clonotypes and omits some of them. The table has around 200,000 clones, under 85% seen once; the top ten hold roughly 1.5%. There are 14 residues in the CDR3. Germline V lookup: CDR1 SGHRS, CDR2 YFSETQ. The trim removed 4 bases at V and 3 bases at J, leaving 6 bases unmatched. As to this clone: Its specificity is not known.

This chain joins TRBV5-1 and TRBJ2-7, with 8 bases matching TRBD1. The material sequenced was PBMCs. This TCR derives from a woman aged 18 to 35 in good health and CMV-seronegative. The CDR3 loop reads CASSLGQALYEQYF. CDR3 nucleotides: TGCGCCAGCAGCCTGGGACAGGCTCTCTACGAGCAGTACTTC.